This is a list of T cell receptor beta chains from one sample in a study of cytomegalovirus exposure and HLA in healthy donors. Clones were read by immunoSEQ multiplex PCR, and TCRdb kept only the in-frame ones, dropping some. This table holds about 150,000 clones, over 60% found once. Sequencing was performed on PBMCs. These receptors all stem from a woman aged 40 to 50 in good health and CMV-seronegative. Both conserved end residues are part of each CDR3. D genes are given only for firm matches.

cdr3_aa,j_call,d_call,v_call
CASSLVAGGAGSDTQYF,TRBJ2-3,TRBD2,TRBV5-1
CASSPGRNTEAFF,TRBJ1-1,NA,TRBV7-9
CASSSGFSGANVLTF,TRBJ2-6,NA,TRBV6-5
CASSSNRGLSYEQYF,TRBJ2-7,TRBD1,TRBV5-1
CASSQGRNTEAFF,TRBJ1-1,NA,TRBV16
CASSLSQGARQDQPQHF,TRBJ1-5,TRBD1,TRBV4-1
CASGQYQETQYF,TRBJ2-5,NA,TRBV2
CASSRWQGQDTQYF,TRBJ2-3,NA,TRBV4-1
CASSFQGANGANVLTF,TRBJ2-6,TRBD1,TRBV5-1
CASSESPGQGWDGYTF,TRBJ1-2,TRBD1,TRBV25-1
CASSQAGRNTEAFF,TRBJ1-1,NA,TRBV6-5
CASRGQFAVGYTF,TRBJ1-2,TRBD1,TRBV6-1
CASSPGQRNTEAFF,TRBJ1-1,TRBD1,TRBV6-5
CASSQGVADTQYF,TRBJ2-3,NA,TRBV4-2
CASSLWDRGQGEQYF,TRBJ2-7,TRBD1,TRBV18
CASSLAGTGGGGYTF,TRBJ1-2,TRBD1,TRBV7-2
CASSLGTGGPNTEAFF,TRBJ1-1,TRBD1,TRBV27
CASSWGQGGQPQHF,TRBJ1-5,TRBD1,TRBV5-6
CATSVDRDQPQHF,TRBJ1-5,TRBD1,TRBV15
CASSEWQTLAKNIQYF,TRBJ2-4,NA,TRBV2
CASSFRNRGGTDTQYF,TRBJ2-3,TRBD1,TRBV5-1
CASSSQGAVTEAFF,TRBJ1-1,TRBD1,TRBV11-2
CASSLGRTNQPQHF,TRBJ1-5,NA,TRBV28
CASSFTGKETQYF,TRBJ2-5,NA,TRBV5-1
CASSLAGREPQHF,TRBJ1-5,NA,TRBV28
CASSGAVSGGAGNEQFF,TRBJ2-1,TRBD2,TRBV19
CASSLAGQGIDTQYF,TRBJ2-3,TRBD1,TRBV5-1
CASSLMGAGANVLTF,TRBJ2-6,NA,TRBV27
CASMMESYNEQFF,TRBJ2-1,NA,TRBV2
CASGRGQMNTEAFF,TRBJ1-1,TRBD1,TRBV28
CASSPWTGRTDTQYF,TRBJ2-3,TRBD1,TRBV7-9
CASSISGARGYGYTF,TRBJ1-2,NA,TRBV19
CASTGQGDQPQHF,TRBJ1-5,TRBD1,TRBV28
CASSIGGQFAGGYTF,TRBJ1-2,TRBD1,TRBV9
CASSRDSFTEKLFF,TRBJ1-4,TRBD1,TRBV6-5
CASSSASGGEDEQFF,TRBJ2-1,TRBD2,TRBV6-1